Included here is one T cell receptor beta chain sequence, with context. What it binds is unknown. The CDR3 spans 14 residues. V lost 8 bases and J lost 1, with 12 bases in between. This specimen belongs to a study of T cells in Graves' hyperthyroidism and ophthalmopathy. An absence of ophthalmopathy progression within 18 months meant stable Graves' hyperthyroidism. Hyperthyroidism in the patients, aged 18 to 65, was newly diagnosed and under 2 months in duration. Uncontrolled infection, other autoimmune disease, pregnancy or lactation excluded patients. Study outcomes and limitations: Clonotypes that were expanded in thyroid above 0.001 mostly appeared in blood too.

Researchers took RNA transcripts and amplified the TCR beta CDR3 regions from them. Researchers ran a first-round RT-PCR on the TCR CDR3 using the HTBI primer set. TCRdb re-called the multiplex PCR reads through MiXCR, storing one row per CDR3 protein. The sample contains some 350,000 distinct CDR3 sequences, under 20% of which appear only once. This chain joins TRBV12-3 or TRBV12-4 and TRBJ1-5, with D possibly being TRBD1 (6 bases). This TCR came from a woman in her late teens or twenties with Graves' hyperthyroidism. Sequenced input: blood. The CDR3 sequence is CASGTTGSNQPQHF. The CDR3 DNA reads as TGTGCCAGCGGCACGACAGGCAGCAATCAGCCCCAGCATTTT.